What follows is one T cell receptor beta chain and its context. Per the original methods: Estimates of nucleated cell counts were drawn from the amplification of reference gene primers. The table came from immunoSEQ multiplex PCR; TCRdb's copy has only in-frame clones and leaves some out. V and J calls and clone size come straight from that table; D and trimming were deduced from the DNA. The sample lists about 250,000 clones, 60% to 75% occurring once. The data belong to a study of blood T cell repertoires in COVID-19. Across the study: PBMCs, B-cell-depleted T cells, or T cells provided the cDNA or gDNA that made up the material.

V lost 5 bases, J lost 3 bases, and 5 bases lay in between. The CDR3 length is 12 residues. CDR1 is LNHNV, CDR2 YYDKDF, per germline (reference sequence). The source material was peripheral blood. The clonotype originates from a woman older than 75 with acute or convalescent COVID-19. The chain combines TRBV15 with TRBJ1-5, with D unresolved. CDR3 residues: CATSGFNQPQHF. In DNA, the CDR3 is TGTGCCACCAGCGGCTTCAATCAGCCCCAGCATTTT.